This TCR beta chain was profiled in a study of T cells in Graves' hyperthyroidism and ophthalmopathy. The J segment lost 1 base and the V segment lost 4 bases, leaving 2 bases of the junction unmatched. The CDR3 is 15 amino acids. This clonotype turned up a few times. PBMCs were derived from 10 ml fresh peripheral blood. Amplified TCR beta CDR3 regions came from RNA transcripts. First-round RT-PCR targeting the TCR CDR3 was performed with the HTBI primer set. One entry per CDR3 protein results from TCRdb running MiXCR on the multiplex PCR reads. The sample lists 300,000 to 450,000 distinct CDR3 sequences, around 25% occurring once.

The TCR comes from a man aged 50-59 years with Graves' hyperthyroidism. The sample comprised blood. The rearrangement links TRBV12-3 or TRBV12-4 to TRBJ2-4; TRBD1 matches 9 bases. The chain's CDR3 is CASSSDRGAKNIQYF. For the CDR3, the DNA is TGTGCCAGCAGTTCAGACAGGGGGGCCAAAAACATTCAGTACTTC.